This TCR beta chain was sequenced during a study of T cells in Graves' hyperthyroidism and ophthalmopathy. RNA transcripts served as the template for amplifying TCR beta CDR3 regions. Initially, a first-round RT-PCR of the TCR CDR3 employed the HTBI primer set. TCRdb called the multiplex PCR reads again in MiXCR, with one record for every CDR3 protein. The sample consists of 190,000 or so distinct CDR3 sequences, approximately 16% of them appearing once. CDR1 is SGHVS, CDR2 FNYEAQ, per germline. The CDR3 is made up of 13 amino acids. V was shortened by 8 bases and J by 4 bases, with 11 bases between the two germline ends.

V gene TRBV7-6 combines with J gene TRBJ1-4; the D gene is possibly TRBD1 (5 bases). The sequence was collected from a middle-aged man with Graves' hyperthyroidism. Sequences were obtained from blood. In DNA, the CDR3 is TGTGCCAGCGCTCGACAGAGTAATGAAAAACTGTTTTTT. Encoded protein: CASARQSNEKLFF.